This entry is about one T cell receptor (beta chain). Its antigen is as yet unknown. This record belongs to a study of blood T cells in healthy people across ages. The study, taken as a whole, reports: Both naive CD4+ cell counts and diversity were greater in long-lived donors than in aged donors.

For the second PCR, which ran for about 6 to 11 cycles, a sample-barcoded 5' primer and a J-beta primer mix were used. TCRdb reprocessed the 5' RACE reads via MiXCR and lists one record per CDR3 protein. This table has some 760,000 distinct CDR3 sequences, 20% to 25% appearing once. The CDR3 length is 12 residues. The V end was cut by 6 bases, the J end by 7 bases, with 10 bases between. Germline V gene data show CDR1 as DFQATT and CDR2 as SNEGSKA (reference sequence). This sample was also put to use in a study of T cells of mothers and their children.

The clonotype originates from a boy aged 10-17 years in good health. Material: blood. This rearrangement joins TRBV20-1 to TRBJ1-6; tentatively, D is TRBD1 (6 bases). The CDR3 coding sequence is TGCAGTGCGGGGGACAAGAATTCACCCCTCCACTTT. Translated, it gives CSAGDKNSPLHF.